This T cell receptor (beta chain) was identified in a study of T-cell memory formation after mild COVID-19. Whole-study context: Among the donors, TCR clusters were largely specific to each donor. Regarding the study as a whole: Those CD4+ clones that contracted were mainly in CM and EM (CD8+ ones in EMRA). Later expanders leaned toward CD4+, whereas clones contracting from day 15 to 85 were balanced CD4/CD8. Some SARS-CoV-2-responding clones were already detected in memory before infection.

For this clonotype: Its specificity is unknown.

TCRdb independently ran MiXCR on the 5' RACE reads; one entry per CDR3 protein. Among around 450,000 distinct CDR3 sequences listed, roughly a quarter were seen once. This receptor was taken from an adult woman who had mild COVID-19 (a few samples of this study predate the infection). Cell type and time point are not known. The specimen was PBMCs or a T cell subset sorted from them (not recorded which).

In DNA, the CDR3 is TGTGCCAGCAGCTTAGTCGGCAGCTCTGAAGCTTTCTTT. This encodes CASSLVGSSEAFF. V gene TRBV7-9 combines with J gene TRBJ1-1; D call uncertain. V dropped 1 base and J dropped 6 bases, with 9 bases sitting between them. CDR3 length: 13 amino acids. Germline-derived CDR1 and CDR2 are SEHNR and FQNEAQ (reference sequence).